This T cell receptor beta chain emerged from a study of HIV-infected children after antiretroviral therapy interruption. Study background: Children were on planned treatment interruption or continuous treatment.

This clonotype occurred many times. Unique molecular identifiers were included in an RNA-based 3' RACE TCR library. A single record per CDR3 protein comes from TCRdb applying MiXCR to the 3' RACE reads. The top ten hold approximately 1% of the sample, which has around 40,000 distinct CDR3 sequences, around 7% seen once. Deletions cut 6 bases from V and 1 base from J, with 9 bases between. This CDR3 region has 13 residues. The germline gives CDR1 MNHEY, CDR2 SMNVEV (reference sequence). Treatment reported: PENTA 11 planned treatment interruption arm or continuous ART arm. The genes are TRBV27 and TRBJ1-1; no firm D call. This sample comprised CD45RA+ CD4+ T cells from PBMCs, pooled from several time points, obtained from a donor given antiretroviral therapy, either interrupted or continuous. The subset here: naive CD4+ CD45RA+ CD45RO- T cells. The source of this sequence is a pool of human donors with HIV. The CDR3 DNA reads as TGTGCCAGCAGCCGGACGGGGAACACTGAAGCTTTCTTT. It encodes CASSRTGNTEAFF.